This TCR beta chain was captured in a study of OX40 agonist ivuxolimab in advanced cancers. Trimming took 4 bases from V and 7 from J, leaving 11 bases between them. The germline gives CDR1 SNHLY, CDR2 FYNNEI. The CDR3 loop spans 13 amino acids. TCRdb's table, derived via immunoSEQ multiplex PCR, lists solely in-frame clones and lacks some. The sample records roughly 48,000 clones, more than 80% being singletons. Sampling of blood occurred at baseline, cycle 4 day 1, and cycle 7 day 1. This clonotype was sampled from an adult with an advanced solid tumor such as melanoma, head and neck, liver or kidney cancer. The gene calls are TRBV2 and TRBJ1-5, with D perhaps matching TRBD1 (5 bases). The sequencing used CD4+ or CD8+ T cells sorted from blood, collected in a trial of the OX40 agonist ivuxolimab. This chain's CDR3 is CASSGMGRQPQHF. The CDR3 DNA reads TGTGCCAGCAGTGGAATGGGGCGACAGCCCCAGCATTTT.